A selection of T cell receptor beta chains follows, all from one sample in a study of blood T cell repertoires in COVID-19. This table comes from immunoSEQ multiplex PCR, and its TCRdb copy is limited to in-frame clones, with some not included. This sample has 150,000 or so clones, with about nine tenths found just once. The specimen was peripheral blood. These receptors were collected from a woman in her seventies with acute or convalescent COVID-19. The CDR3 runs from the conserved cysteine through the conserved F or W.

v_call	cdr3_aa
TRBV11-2	CASSSSVLDEQFF
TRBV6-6	CASSHVKRGFGQFF
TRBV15	CATSRREPKAPGLASSYEQYF
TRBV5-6	CASSLAGSYEQYF
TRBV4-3	CASSQAPTSGTGEQYF
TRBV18	CASSPSREQPQHF
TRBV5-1	CASHLLQGSRYNEQFF
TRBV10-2	CASSEGQLNSPLHF
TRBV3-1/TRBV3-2	CASSPGTSGRVETQYF
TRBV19	CASSRGTAYEQYF
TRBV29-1	CSARVSGNTIYF
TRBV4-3	CASSPAPGGSGNTIYF
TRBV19	CASSMGQFPNEQFF
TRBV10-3	CATSAPNASLLTDTQYF
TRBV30	CAWEKGGNQPQHF
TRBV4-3	CASSQGFQYSYEQYF
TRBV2	CASSAGLAGGTGTQYF
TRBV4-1	CASSHGQGNSPLHF
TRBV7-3	CASSLTGGDSYGYTF
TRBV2	CASSATGTGNTEAFF
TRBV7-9	CASSRNTGTGLRTGELFF
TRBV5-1	CASNVDSTGRNEQFF
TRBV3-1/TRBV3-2	CASSPLDFYEQYF
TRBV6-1	CASSPSVTRAFF
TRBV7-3	CASSSPGTSETQYF
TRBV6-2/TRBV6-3	CASSPGTSGYLTYEQYF
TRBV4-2	CASSQDYRPEEKLFF
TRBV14	CASSQEGGVSSPLHF
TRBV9	CASSAGAFGTDTQYF
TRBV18	CASSPDRKNTGELFF
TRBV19	CASSGTSGIANEQFF
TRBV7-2	CASSLETGFWAEAFF
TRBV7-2	CASSLGLAGTGELFF
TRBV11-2	CASSARGREQFF
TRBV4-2	CASSQQGTLQETQYF
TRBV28	CASSGSLGPAYEQYF
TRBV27	CASSLFGGRADEQYF
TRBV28	CASRRVSSGRVYEQFF
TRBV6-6	CASSYSRRGETQYF
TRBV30	CAWSYILRTSGKGETQYF
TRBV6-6	CASILAGTSGYNEQFF
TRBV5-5	CASSLVNDFTANYGYTF
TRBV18	CASSPRGQTNTEAFF
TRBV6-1	CASSEAWGVGYGYTF
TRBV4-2	CASSQGGGYGYTF
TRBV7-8	CASSRGGGNEKLFF
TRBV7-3	CASSPGGYTGELFF
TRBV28	CASTPLRSWETQYF
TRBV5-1	CASSFLGAVTGELFF
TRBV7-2	CASSLVSGRGDGEQFF
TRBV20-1	CSASRDTQETQYF